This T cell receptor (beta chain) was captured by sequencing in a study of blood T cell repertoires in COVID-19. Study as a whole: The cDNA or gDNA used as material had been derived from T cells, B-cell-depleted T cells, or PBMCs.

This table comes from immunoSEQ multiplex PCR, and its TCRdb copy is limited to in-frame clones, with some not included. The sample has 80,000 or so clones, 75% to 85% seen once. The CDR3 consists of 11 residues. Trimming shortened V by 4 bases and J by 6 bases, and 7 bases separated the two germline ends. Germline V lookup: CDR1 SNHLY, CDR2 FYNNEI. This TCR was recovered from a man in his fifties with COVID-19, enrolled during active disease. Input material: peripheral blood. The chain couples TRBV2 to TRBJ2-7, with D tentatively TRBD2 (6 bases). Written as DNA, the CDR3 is TGTGCCAGCAGTGGGAGGGTCGAGCAGTACTTC. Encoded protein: CASSGRVEQYF.